A selection of T cell receptor beta chains follows, all from one sample in a study of radiotherapy plus CTLA-4 blockade in lung cancer. TCRdb's table, derived via immunoSEQ multiplex PCR, lists solely in-frame clones and lacks some. This table holds tens of thousands of clones, around nine tenths found once. This specimen was peripheral blood, taken from a patient treated with radiotherapy plus ipilimumab. These TCRs come from a human donor with non-small cell lung cancer that progressed on radiotherapy plus ipilimumab. Both conserved end residues are part of each CDR3. A D gene is named only where the DNA matches it firmly. Clone size is given for some rows only: seen once, a few or many times, or a class if the clone is expanded.

V gene: TRBV5-6; clone size: -; J gene: TRBJ1-3; D gene: -; CDR3 protein: CASSFRVENTIYF; CDR3 DNA: TGTGCCAGCAGCTTTAGAGTGGAGAACACCATATATTTT
V gene: TRBV30; clone size: -; J gene: TRBJ2-1; D gene: TRBD2; CDR3 protein: CAWTPTSGGHYNEQFF; CDR3 DNA: TGTGCCTGGACCCCTACTAGCGGGGGACATTACAATGAGCAGTTCTTC
V gene: TRBV6-5; clone size: -; J gene: TRBJ1-2; D gene: -; CDR3 protein: CASSYQTGPYGYTF; CDR3 DNA: TGTGCCAGCAGTTATCAAACAGGACCTTATGGCTACACCTTC
V gene: TRBV9; clone size: few; J gene: TRBJ2-2; D gene: TRBD1; CDR3 protein: CASSVGQGGNGGELFF; CDR3 DNA: TGTGCCAGCAGCGTGGGACAGGGGGGAAATGGCGGGGAGCTGTTTTTT
V gene: TRBV7-9; clone size: -; J gene: TRBJ1-1; D gene: -; CDR3 protein: CASSLLGGLGTEAFF; CDR3 DNA: TGTGCCAGCAGCTTATTGGGGGGGCTCGGCACTGAAGCTTTCTTT
V gene: TRBV7-8; clone size: few; J gene: TRBJ2-1; D gene: TRBD2; CDR3 protein: CASSFGAGGHDNEQFF; CDR3 DNA: TGTGCCAGCAGCTTTGGAGCGGGAGGGCATGACAATGAGCAGTTCTTC
V gene: TRBV4-1; clone size: -; J gene: TRBJ1-2; D gene: TRBD1; CDR3 protein: CASSLRTGDGYTF; CDR3 DNA: TGCGCCAGCAGCCTAAGGACAGGGGATGGCTACACCTTC
V gene: TRBV5-6; clone size: -; J gene: TRBJ2-5; D gene: -; CDR3 protein: CASSLAGAGSETQYF; CDR3 DNA: TGTGCCAGCAGCTTGGCCGGGGCAGGGTCAGAGACCCAGTACTTC
V gene: TRBV6-5; clone size: -; J gene: TRBJ2-2; D gene: TRBD1; CDR3 protein: CASRPGGGELFF; CDR3 DNA: TGTGCCAGCAGACCAGGGGGCGGGGAGCTGTTTTTT
V gene: TRBV5-1; clone size: once; J gene: TRBJ2-1; D gene: TRBD1; CDR3 protein: CASSSFPTQTGGGYNEQFF; CDR3 DNA: TGCGCCAGCAGCTCCTTCCCCACCCAGACAGGGGGCGGCTACAATGAGCAGTTCTTC
V gene: TRBV5-5; clone size: -; J gene: TRBJ1-3; D gene: TRBD1; CDR3 protein: CASSVTGGHGNTIYF; CDR3 DNA: TGTGCCAGCAGCGTGACAGGGGGCCATGGAAACACCATATATTTT
V gene: TRBV10-3; clone size: -; J gene: TRBJ1-1; D gene: -; CDR3 protein: CAISDPARESPRAFF; CDR3 DNA: TGTGCCATCAGTGATCCCGCCAGGGAGTCGCCGCGGGCTTTCTTT
V gene: TRBV7-2; clone size: -; J gene: TRBJ2-4; D gene: -; CDR3 protein: CASSPQTSSWDIQYF; CDR3 DNA: TGTGCCAGCAGCCCCCAGACTAGTAGTTGGGACATTCAGTACTTC
V gene: TRBV7-2; clone size: -; J gene: TRBJ2-2; D gene: -; CDR3 protein: CASSLALAGELFF; CDR3 DNA: TGTGCCAGCAGCTTAGCGCTAGCCGGGGAGCTGTTTTTT
V gene: TRBV6-5; clone size: once; J gene: TRBJ2-5; D gene: TRBD2; CDR3 protein: CASREGGRETQYF; CDR3 DNA: TGTGCCAGCCGGGAGGGGGGGCGAGAGACCCAGTACTTC
V gene: TRBV5-6; clone size: -; J gene: TRBJ2-5; D gene: -; CDR3 protein: CASSWGQGETQYF; CDR3 DNA: TGTGCCAGCAGCTGGGGTCAGGGGGAGACCCAGTACTTC
V gene: TRBV6-6; clone size: -; J gene: TRBJ2-3; D gene: -; CDR3 protein: CASSYSTEKPRTQYF; CDR3 DNA: TGTGCCAGCAGTTACTCGACTGAAAAACCCCGTACGCAGTATTTT
V gene: TRBV12-2; clone size: -; J gene: TRBJ1-2; D gene: -; CDR3 protein: CASRLVDRSPKSNYGYTF; CDR3 DNA: TGTGCAAGTCGCTTAGTGGACAGGAGCCCTAAGTCTAACTATGGCTACACCTTC
V gene: TRBV11-2; clone size: -; J gene: TRBJ2-3; D gene: -; CDR3 protein: CASSYRQGGGTDTQYF; CDR3 DNA: TGTGCCAGCAGCTACCGACAGGGAGGGGGCACAGATACGCAGTATTTT
V gene: TRBV10-3; clone size: -; J gene: TRBJ2-1; D gene: -; CDR3 protein: CAISESTPTNEQFF; CDR3 DNA: TGTGCCATCAGTGAGTCGACTCCTACCAATGAGCAGTTCTTC
V gene: TRBV18; clone size: -; J gene: TRBJ1-1; D gene: TRBD1; CDR3 protein: CASSPRGLGTEAFF; CDR3 DNA: TGTGCCAGCTCCCCCAGGGGGCTTGGGACTGAAGCTTTCTTT
V gene: TRBV19; clone size: -; J gene: TRBJ2-2; D gene: TRBD1; CDR3 protein: CAPRPAGGRTGELFF; CDR3 DNA: TGTGCCCCCCGGCCGGCAGGGGGCAGAACCGGGGAGCTGTTTTTT
V gene: TRBV6-1; clone size: few; J gene: TRBJ2-7; D gene: TRBD2; CDR3 protein: CASRALAGGPHEQYF; CDR3 DNA: TGTGCCAGCAGGGCCTTAGCGGGAGGGCCCCACGAGCAGTACTTC
V gene: TRBV6-5; clone size: -; J gene: TRBJ1-2; D gene: -; CDR3 protein: CASSYGGGSNYGYTF; CDR3 DNA: TGTGCCAGCAGTTACGGGGGGGGATCGAACTATGGCTACACCTTC
V gene: TRBV4-3; clone size: few; J gene: TRBJ2-3; D gene: -; CDR3 protein: CASSLRHTDTQYF; CDR3 DNA: TGCGCCAGCAGCCTAAGACACACAGATACGCAGTATTTT
V gene: TRBV21-1; clone size: -; J gene: TRBJ2-5; D gene: -; CDR3 protein: CASSKILAGPEETQYF; CDR3 DNA: TGTGCCAGCAGCAAAATACTAGCGGGGCCTGAAGAGACCCAGTACTTC
V gene: TRBV7-2; clone size: -; J gene: TRBJ2-7; D gene: TRBD2; CDR3 protein: CASSLGVTGGQYF; CDR3 DNA: TGTGCCAGCAGCTTAGGGGTCACGGGGGGGCAGTACTTC
V gene: TRBV4-1; clone size: -; J gene: TRBJ2-5; D gene: -; CDR3 protein: CASSETSGETQYF; CDR3 DNA: TGCGCCAGCAGCGAAACTAGTGGGGAGACCCAGTACTTC
V gene: TRBV7-2; clone size: -; J gene: TRBJ1-4; D gene: TRBD1; CDR3 protein: CASSVQGAGEKLFF; CDR3 DNA: TGTGCCAGCAGCGTACAGGGGGCAGGTGAAAAACTGTTTTTT
V gene: TRBV5-5; clone size: -; J gene: TRBJ1-1; D gene: -; CDR3 protein: CASSLVLNTEAFF; CDR3 DNA: TGTGCCAGCAGCTTGGTACTTAACACTGAAGCTTTCTTT
V gene: TRBV5-1; clone size: -; J gene: TRBJ2-5; D gene: TRBD2; CDR3 protein: CASSLAGRGGETQYF; CDR3 DNA: TGCGCCAGCAGCTTGGCAGGACGGGGGGGAGAGACCCAGTACTTC
V gene: TRBV9; clone size: -; J gene: TRBJ1-5; D gene: TRBD1; CDR3 protein: CASSVSGGGNQPQHF; CDR3 DNA: TGTGCCAGCAGCGTGTCAGGGGGGGGCAATCAGCCCCAGCATTTT
V gene: TRBV28; clone size: -; J gene: TRBJ1-2; D gene: TRBD1; CDR3 protein: CASSLGTGGSLYGYTF; CDR3 DNA: TGTGCCAGCAGTTTAGGGACAGGGGGCTCCCTATATGGCTACACCTTC
V gene: TRBV9; clone size: -; J gene: TRBJ2-3; D gene: -; CDR3 protein: CASSARGLSSTDTQYF; CDR3 DNA: TGTGCCAGCAGCGCCCGGGGGCTTTCTAGCACAGATACGCAGTATTTT
V gene: TRBV11-2; clone size: -; J gene: TRBJ2-4; D gene: -; CDR3 protein: CASSPGTLNIQYF; CDR3 DNA: TGTGCCAGCAGCCCCGGGACCCTAAACATTCAGTACTTC
V gene: TRBV5-1; clone size: -; J gene: TRBJ2-5; D gene: TRBD1; CDR3 protein: CASSLVGTGGKETQYF; CDR3 DNA: TGCGCCAGCAGCTTGGTGGGGACAGGGGGGAAGGAGACCCAGTACTTC
V gene: TRBV7-2; clone size: -; J gene: TRBJ2-2; D gene: -; CDR3 protein: CASSLAARGGGELFF; CDR3 DNA: TGTGCCAGCAGCTTAGCGGCCAGGGGAGGCGGGGAGCTGTTTTTT
V gene: TRBV18; clone size: once; J gene: TRBJ1-1; D gene: -; CDR3 protein: CASSPPGTQNTEAFF; CDR3 DNA: TGTGCCAGCTCACCACCCGGGACCCAGAACACTGAAGCTTTCTTT
V gene: TRBV27; clone size: -; J gene: TRBJ2-7; D gene: -; CDR3 protein: CASSERGGIYEQYF; CDR3 DNA: TGTGCCAGCTCCGAGAGAGGCGGGATTTACGAGCAGTACTTC
V gene: TRBV15; clone size: -; J gene: TRBJ1-5; D gene: -; CDR3 protein: CATSRDSPNSNQPQHF; CDR3 DNA: TGTGCCACCAGCAGAGATAGCCCCAATAGCAATCAGCCCCAGCATTTT
V gene: TRBV19; clone size: -; J gene: TRBJ2-2; D gene: -; CDR3 protein: CASSYRPNTGELFF; CDR3 DNA: TGTGCCAGTAGTTATCGCCCGAACACCGGGGAGCTGTTTTTT
V gene: TRBV6-4; clone size: few; J gene: TRBJ2-1; D gene: TRBD1; CDR3 protein: CASSDLRQGTEFF; CDR3 DNA: TGTGCCAGCAGTGATTTAAGACAGGGGACGGAGTTCTTC
V gene: TRBV6-6; clone size: -; J gene: TRBJ1-4; D gene: -; CDR3 protein: CASSLISTNEKLFF; CDR3 DNA: TGTGCCAGCAGTTTGATTTCTACAAATGAAAAACTGTTTTTT
V gene: TRBV5-6; clone size: -; J gene: TRBJ2-1; D gene: TRBD2; CDR3 protein: CASHGLASNEQFF; CDR3 DNA: TGTGCCAGCCACGGACTAGCAAGCAATGAGCAGTTCTTC
V gene: TRBV6-5; clone size: -; J gene: TRBJ1-1; D gene: TRBD1; CDR3 protein: CASTGQGGLGTEAFF; CDR3 DNA: TGTGCCAGCACCGGACAGGGGGGTCTTGGCACTGAAGCTTTCTTT
V gene: TRBV11-2; clone size: -; J gene: TRBJ1-1; D gene: -; CDR3 protein: CASSLNGGGNTEAFF; CDR3 DNA: TGTGCCAGCAGCTTAAACGGGGGCGGGAACACTGAAGCTTTCTTT
V gene: TRBV6-4; clone size: -; J gene: TRBJ2-1; D gene: -; CDR3 protein: CASSEQALVSEQFF; CDR3 DNA: TGTGCCAGCAGTGAGCAGGCACTCGTCTCTGAGCAGTTCTTC
V gene: TRBV2; clone size: -; J gene: TRBJ1-2; D gene: TRBD1; CDR3 protein: CASFGDRAYYGYTF; CDR3 DNA: TGTGCCAGCTTCGGGGACAGGGCATATTATGGCTACACCTTC
V gene: TRBV27; clone size: -; J gene: TRBJ1-1; D gene: TRBD1; CDR3 protein: CASSSGTGKGEAFF; CDR3 DNA: TGTGCCAGCAGTAGCGGGACAGGTAAGGGTGAAGCTTTCTTT